This T cell receptor (beta chain) was retrieved from a study of neoadjuvant anti-PD-1 for oral cavity cancer. Study observations and caveats: After neoadjuvant nivolumab, PBMC T cell clonality was significantly higher in non-responders than responders.

TCRdb's table, derived via immunoSEQ multiplex PCR, lists solely in-frame clones and lacks some. The sample yields around 62,000 clones, around 85% seen once. V lost 2 bases, J lost 7 bases, and 5 bases stayed unmatched. The germline V gene has CDR1 MNHEY and CDR2 SMNVEV (reference sequence). This CDR3 has 13 amino acids. As concerns this clone: Its antigen is currently unknown.

The chain carries TRBV27 and TRBJ2-7, with TRBD2 identical over 7 bases. The receptor was isolated from a person aged 35 to 85 with oral cavity squamous cell carcinoma. The specimen comprised PBMCs, sampled before nivolumab (anti-PD-1) treatment. CDR3 sequence (DNA): TGTGCCAGCAGTTTACAGCGGGATCGGGAGCAGTACTTC. It yields the protein CASSLQRDREQYF.